Shown below are 5 T cell receptor beta chains from a single sample sequenced in a study of cytomegalovirus exposure and HLA in healthy donors. 13 Jbeta primers and 60 Vbeta primers were used for the PCR. The repertoire was sequenced with immunoSEQ multiplex PCR; TCRdb's copy has only in-frame clones and lacks some. The sample lists around 82,000 clones, roughly 79% occurring once. The sequenced material came from PBMCs. All receptors come from a male donor in good health and CMV-seropositive.

V gene TRBV29-1 combines with J gene TRBJ2-4, with D possibly TRBD1 on 6 matching bases. Germline assignment: CDR1 SQVTM and CDR2 ANQGSEA. This CDR3 is 13 amino acids long. The V and J ends lost 4 bases and 8 bases respectively, with 15 bases between them. This CDR3 is CSVAGTLEDIQYF. The CDR3 bases are TGCAGCGTTGCCGGGACACTGGAAGACATTCAGTACTTC.

This chain links TRBV28 with TRBJ2-1; 7 bases agree with TRBD2. The CDR3 spans 15 residues. J lost 9 bases, V lost 5 bases, and 13 bases had no gene match. Germline CDR1 reads MDHEN; CDR2 reads SYDVKM. The CDR3 protein is CASSNTGWTRGEQFF. DNA for the CDR3: TGTGCCAGCAGTAATACCGGTTGGACTAGAGGTGAGCAGTTCTTC.

This clone was observed once. The chain employs TRBV7-6 and TRBJ1-1, with 8 bases matching TRBD1. V lost 3 bases, J lost 1 base, and 4 bases stayed unmatched. The CDR3 contains 15 residues. Germline CDR1 SGHVS, CDR2 FNYEAQ. CDR3 sequence reads: CASSFRTGTNTEAFF. The CDR3 nucleotides read TGTGCCAGCAGCTTCAGGACAGGGACGAACACTGAAGCTTTCTTT.

On this clone: Its ends do not fully match the called genes, so a read error is possible. The gene calls are TRBV7-9 and TRBJ2-7; the match to TRBD2 covers 7 bases. Germline V lookup: CDR1 SEHNR, CDR2 FQNEAQ (reference sequence). This CDR3 region has 12 residues. Written as DNA, the CDR3 is TGTTCCAGCAGCTTCGGGGGGTACGAGCAGTACTTC. Residues: CSSSFGGYEQYF.

CDR3 region: CASSFGTGDTEAFF. CDR3 coding DNA: TGTGCCAGCAGCTTCGGAACAGGGGACACTGAAGCTTTCTTT. This chain joins TRBV7-2 and TRBJ1-1; 7 nucleotides match TRBD1. This CDR3 is 14 amino acids long. V trimming: 3 bases; J trimming: 3 bases; junction bases outside the gene matches: 4. Germline V gene lookup returns CDR1 SGHTA and CDR2 FQGNSA.